This TCR beta chain was captured by sequencing in a study of tumor and adjacent non-tumor tissue in lung cancer. In the study overall: There were some 11 adenocarcinoma, 2 squamous cell carcinoma and 1 small cell lung cancer cases. Samples averaged roughly 4 million productive TCRbeta reads each.

About this clonotype itself: Its target is not known. A much more abundant neighbour one base away suggests this may be a read error.

Study results and limitations: Significantly higher TCR diversity was found in tumor than normal lung.

No cell sorting was done before RNA was extracted from the tissue. This non-tumor lung sample came from over 3 cm beyond the tumor edge. Between August and November 2014, newly diagnosed, chemotherapy-naive lung cancer patients underwent thoracic surgery in China. Germline assignment: CDR1 WNHNN and CDR2 SYGVQD (reference sequence). This CDR3 contains 16 residues. A modified ARM-PCR protocol with three rounds of nested PCR amplified TCRbeta. TCRdb itself ran the multiplex PCR reads through MiXCR, one entry per CDR3 protein. The sample holds almost 75,000 distinct CDR3 sequences, around two thirds seen once.

Sequencing was done on a sample of distant non-tumor lung tissue. This sequence originates from a woman aged 50 to 60 with non-small cell lung cancer. This chain connects TRBV10-1 to TRBJ2-3; TRBD2 matches at 9 bases. The CDR3 loop is CASSERLAGSTGTQYF. In DNA, the CDR3 is TGCGCCAGCAGTGAGCGTCTAGCGGGGAGCACAGGTACGCAGTATTTT.